The rows below give T cell receptor beta chains drawn from one sample of a study of cytomegalovirus exposure and HLA in healthy donors. Profiled with immunoSEQ multiplex PCR; TCRdb holds only in-frame clones, not every one. The table lists roughly 150,000 clones, approximately 78% of them singletons. Material for sequencing was PBMCs. These receptors all come from a girl under 10 years old in good health and CMV-seropositive. Each CDR3 is given with its conserved first and last residue. D genes are given only for firm matches. Clone size is stated in some rows and not others, as once, few, many or a class when expanded.

12	.	.	TRBJ2-3	TRBV5-1	TGCGCCAGCAGCTTGTCCGGGGATACGCAGTATTTT	CASSLSGDTQYF
17	TRBD2	.	TRBJ2-1	TRBV4-1	TGCGCCAGCAGCCGCGTTCCCGGGACTAGCGGGATGGATGAGCAGTTCTTC	CASSRVPGTSGMDEQFF
12	.	few	TRBJ1-1	TRBV28	TGTGCCAGCAGTTTGGCGAACACTGAAGCTTTCTTT	CASSLANTEAFF
14	.	.	TRBJ1-1	TRBV6-5	TGTGCCAGCGCCCAGGGTCGTATCGACACTGAAGCTTTCTTT	CASAQGRIDTEAFF
13	.	once	TRBJ2-1	TRBV6-5	TGTGCCAGCAGTTACGAGACTTTCAATGAGCAGTTCTTC	CASSYETFNEQFF
14	TRBD1	.	TRBJ2-7	TRBV18	TGTGCCAGCTCCACCGGGACAGGGGTTTACGAGCAGTACTTC	CASSTGTGVYEQYF
17	TRBD2	.	TRBJ2-1	TRBV9	TGTGCCAGCAGCGCCCGTCCTCTAGCGGGAGGCTTTTATGAGCAGTTCTTC	CASSARPLAGGFYEQFF
11	TRBD1	.	TRBJ1-5	TRBV20-1	TGCAGTGCTGGGGGACAGGGGACCCAGCATTTT	CSAGGQGTQHF
12	TRBD1	.	TRBJ1-1	TRBV30	TGTGCCTGGAGTGGACAGGGGGGCGAAGCTTTCTTT	CAWSGQGGEAFF
19	TRBD1	.	TRBJ2-3	TRBV4-1	TGCGCCAGCAGCCAAGAAGCACCGTGGACAGGGGGCCTTACAGATACGCAGTATTTT	CASSQEAPWTGGLTDTQYF
13	.	.	TRBJ2-7	TRBV30	TGTGCCTGGAGTCGTTCACTAGTACGAGAGCAGTACTTC	CAWSRSLVREQYF
13	TRBD2	.	TRBJ2-3	TRBV19	TGTGCCAGTACCCCCGGGGGGAGCCATACGCAGTATTTT	CASTPGGSHTQYF
16	TRBD1	few	TRBJ1-1	TRBV19	TGTGCCAGTAGTATTTCCCTCCGGGACAGGTGGACTGAAGCTTTCTTT	CASSISLRDRWTEAFF
15	TRBD2	.	TRBJ2-1	TRBV2	TGTGCCAGCAGCTTTCTAGCGGGTGACTACAATGAGCAGTTCTTC	CASSFLAGDYNEQFF
13	.	.	TRBJ2-5	TRBV15	TGTGCCTCTCAGGCCGCGATGACCGAGACCCAGTACTTC	CASQAAMTETQYF
15	TRBD1	.	TRBJ2-2	TRBV7-3	TGTGCCAGCAGCTTAGACGGACAGGGGGGACGGGAGCTGTTTTTT	CASSLDGQGGRELFF
15	TRBD1	once	TRBJ2-2	TRBV7-8	TGTGCCAGCAGCTCCCAGGGGGCGCAGACCGGGGAGCTGTTTTTT	CASSSQGAQTGELFF
15	.	.	TRBJ2-2	TRBV5-6	TGTGCCAGCAGCGAGGCGGGCTTTGTTAGGGGGGAGCTGTTTTTT	CASSEAGFVRGELFF
16	TRBD1	.	TRBJ1-4	TRBV19	TGTGCCAGTAGTATCCTCCCCAGGGACAGGCGGGAAAAACTGTTTTTT	CASSILPRDRREKLFF
13	TRBD2	once	TRBJ2-7	TRBV29-1	TGCAGCGCCGGACTAGCGGGTGTTTCCGAGCAGTACTTC	CSAGLAGVSEQYF
15	TRBD1	.	TRBJ1-1	TRBV7-2	TGTGCCAGCAGACAAATAGGACAGGGACCCACTGAAGCTTTCTTT	CASRQIGQGPTEAFF
16	TRBD1	.	TRBJ1-1	TRBV29-1	TGCAGCGTTGAGGGGGGATGGGACAGGGTTTCAACTGAAGCTTTCTTT	CSVEGGWDRVSTEAFF
14	.	.	TRBJ2-6	TRBV30	TGTGCCTGGGTGGTAGCAAATGGGGCCAACGTCCTGACTTTC	CAWVVANGANVLTF
12	.	.	TRBJ1-5	TRBV11-2	TGTGCCAGCAGCCCGGGAAATCAGCCCCAGCATTTT	CASSPGNQPQHF
15	.	.	TRBJ2-2	TRBV27	TGTGCCAGCAGTTTATCGATTACAGGGCCCGGGGAGCTGTTTTTT	CASSLSITGPGELFF
13	.	.	TRBJ2-3	TRBV9	TGTGCCAGCAGCGGGGGGGGCACAGATACGCAGTATTTT	CASSGGGTDTQYF
14	.	.	TRBJ2-3	TRBV6-4	TGTGCCAGCAGTCTCTCCAGGGGGGCAGATACGCAGTATTTT	CASSLSRGADTQYF
15	.	few	TRBJ1-3	TRBV6-1	TGTGCCAGCAGCGCAACAGGGTTCGGTGGAAACACCATATATTTT	CASSATGFGGNTIYF
17	TRBD1	few	TRBJ2-6	TRBV5-1	TGCGCCAGTGGCACCGGGACAGGGAGCCCTGGGGCCAACGTCCTGACTTTC	CASGTGTGSPGANVLTF
16	TRBD2	.	TRBJ2-7	TRBV27	TGTGCCAGCAGCCTGTCCCTAGCGGGAGGCACCTACGAGCAGTACTTC	CASSLSLAGGTYEQYF
15	TRBD2	.	TRBJ2-7	TRBV27	TGTGCCAGCAGTCCCAGCGGGAGTAGCTCCTACGAGCAGTACTTC	CASSPSGSSSYEQYF
15	TRBD1	.	TRBJ2-5	TRBV4-2	TGTGCCAGCAGAGGACAGGGGGGCTTCCAAGAGACCCAGTACTTC	CASRGQGGFQETQYF
16	TRBD1	.	TRBJ1-5	TRBV27	TGTGCCAGCAGAAAGGGGACAGGGTTGAGCAATCAGCCCCAGCATTTT	CASRKGTGLSNQPQHF
16	TRBD1	few	TRBJ2-7	TRBV28	TGTGCCAGCAGTTTGATCCTCGGGACAGGCTCCTACGAGCAGTACTTC	CASSLILGTGSYEQYF
16	.	.	TRBJ2-7	TRBV30	TGTGCCTGGAACCTTGGTGGCAGGGCGCGGTCCTACGAGCAGTACTTC	CAWNLGGRARSYEQYF
15	.	few	TRBJ1-1	TRBV4-2	TGTGCCAGCAGCCAAGGAGTAGCCATGAACACTGAAGCTTTCTTT	CASSQGVAMNTEAFF
12	TRBD2	.	TRBJ2-1	TRBV6-1	TGTGCCAGCAGCCGAACTAGCGGGGAGCAGTTCTTC	CASSRTSGEQFF